Shown below are 9 T cell receptor beta chains from a single sample sequenced in a study of control samples from healthy donors and cancer patients. The method was immunoSEQ multiplex PCR; TCRdb's version includes in-frame clones alone and lacks a portion of them. This sample has fewer than 110,000 clones, with 75% to 90% found just once. The sequencing sample was made of PBMCs. The source of these receptors is a man in his fifties or sixties with lung cancer.

V and J are TRBV7-2 and TRBJ1-5, with 7 bases that match TRBD1. This CDR3 has 18 amino acids. V shed 5 bases, J shed 0 bases, and the junction held 13 bases outside the gene matches. Germline assignment: CDR1 SGHTA and CDR2 FQGNSA. In DNA, the CDR3 is TGTGCCAGCAGCACTTCTAAAGGGACAGTCCTTAGCAATCAGCCCCAGCATTTT. It is translated as CASSTSKGTVLSNQPQHF.

V and J are TRBV19 and TRBJ1-3; D is undetermined. Germline V gene data show CDR1 as LNHDA and CDR2 as SQIVND (reference sequence). The length of the CDR3 is 14 residues. The V end lost 6 bases, the J end lost 4 bases, and 13 bases lay between the germline ends. Here the CDR3 reads CASSTQRYGNTIYF. The CDR3 nucleotides are TGTGCCAGTAGCACTCAACGTTACGGAAACACCATATATTTT.

Concerning this clone: Additional DNA sequences in this sample encode the identical CDR3. This rearrangement joins TRBV3-1 (or the pseudogene TRBV3-2) to TRBJ2-3; D may match TRBD1 or TRBD2 (5 bases each). V was trimmed by 1 base and J by 5 bases, leaving 10 bases between them. Germline V CDR1 and CDR2: LGHDT, YNNKEL (reference sequence). This CDR3 spans 14 amino acids. CDR3 DNA sequence: TGTGCCAGCAGCCAAGGTGGGGGTGGAGATACGCAGTATTTT. It translates to CASSQGGGGDTQYF.

This clone was observed a few times. This chain uses TRBV7-3 with TRBJ1-1; tentatively, D is TRBD1 (5 bases). The CDR3 loop spans 15 amino acids. Per the germline V gene, CDR1 is SGHTA and CDR2 is FQGTGA. The V end lost 6 bases, the J end lost 4 bases, and 18 bases lay between the germline ends. The CDR3 here is CASSLTGAWITEAFF. The DNA of the CDR3 is TGTGCCAGCAGTCTTACCGGGGCGTGGATCACTGAAGCTTTCTTT.

This sequence joins TRBV9 and TRBJ2-7, with 8 positions matching TRBD2. Germline V CDR1 and CDR2: SGDLS, YYNGEE. The CDR3 is made up of 14 amino acids. V lost 4 bases and J lost 5; bases outside the gene matches: 8. The CDR3 DNA reads TGTGCCAGCAGCTACGGGACTAGTCGAGACGAGCAGTACTTC. Its protein product is CASSYGTSRDEQYF.

The CDR3 loop reads CASSEHTDTQYF. The CDR3 DNA is TGTGCCAGCAGTGAACACACAGATACGCAGTATTTT. V and J are TRBV2 and TRBJ2-3, with unresolved D. Germline values: CDR1 SNHLY, CDR2 FYNNEI. The ends were cut back, 2 bases at V and 2 bases at J, with 2 bases in the middle. The CDR3 sequence is 12 residues long.

The chain couples TRBV9 to TRBJ2-3, with D perhaps matching TRBD2 (6 bases). This CDR3 is built from 17 residues. Germline V gene data show CDR1 as SGDLS and CDR2 as YYNGEE. Trimming stripped 0 bases from V and 2 bases from J, with 16 bases between. Here the CDR3 DNA reads TGTGCCAGCAGCGTAGGGGAGCCCTGGCGGGACACAGATACGCAGTATTTT. This codes for CASSVGEPWRDTDTQYF.

As regards this clone: The sample holds other DNA sequences that translate to the same CDR3. This chain joins TRBV6-5 and TRBJ1-1, with a possible D match to TRBD1 (6 bases). CDR1 is MNHEY and CDR2 is SVGAGI in the germline V gene. Trimming pared 8 bases from V and 2 bases from J, leaving 9 bases between. The CDR3 contains 12 residues. CDR3 sequence reads: CASDRLNTEAFF. CDR3 coding DNA: TGTGCCAGCGACAGGTTAAACACTGAAGCTTTCTTT.

V and J are TRBV2 and TRBJ1-5; D ambiguous. The CDR3 spans 12 residues. Germline values: CDR1 SNHLY, CDR2 FYNNEI. The germline V and J ends were trimmed by 3 bases and 4 bases, with 4 bases remaining between them. The CDR3 region has the DNA TGTGCCAGCAGTGATAGAAATCAGCCCCAGCATTTT. This translates into CASSDRNQPQHF.